Listed here are 32 T cell receptor beta chains from one sample, sequenced in a study of cytomegalovirus exposure and HLA in healthy donors. Assay: immunoSEQ multiplex PCR; the TCRdb copy retains only in-frame clones and omits some. The sample carries about 90,000 clones, more than 70% recorded once. Sequenced material: PBMCs. These receptors were obtained from a woman between 18 and 29 years old in good health and CMV-seropositive.

This clone was recorded a few times. This chain joins TRBV2 and TRBJ1-1; no clear D. The CDR3 has 12 residues. Germline-derived CDR1 and CDR2 are SNHLY and FYNNEI. The V end lost 6 bases, the J end lost 10 bases, and 15 bases lay between the germline ends. In DNA, the CDR3 is TGTGCCAGCAGAGGGAGCGGCCTGGGAGCTTTCTTT. This sequence encodes CASRGSGLGAFF.

The genes are TRBV28 and TRBJ2-7; 11 bases match TRBD1. Trimming cost V 8 bases and J 4 bases; bases outside gene matches: 4. CDR3 length equals 13 residues. Germline V gene data show CDR1 as MDHEN and CDR2 as SYDVKM. DNA for the CDR3: TGTGCCAGCGGGACAGGGGGTAGATACGAGCAGTACTTC. This codes for CASGTGGRYEQYF.

J is TRBJ2-1 and V is TRBV11-2; D remains ambiguous. This CDR3 contains 16 residues. The germline gives CDR1 SGHAT, CDR2 FQNNGV. V was cut by 3 bases and J by 0 bases, with 12 bases left in between. DNA of the CDR3: TGTGCCAGCAGCTTGTCCGAGTACCTCTCCTACAATGAGCAGTTCTTC. Translated, it gives CASSLSEYLSYNEQFF.

This chain connects TRBV28 to TRBJ1-1; a possible D gene is TRBD1 (5 bases). V was clipped by 6 bases and J by 3 bases, with 20 bases between them. This CDR3 is built from 16 residues. The germline gives CDR1 MDHEN, CDR2 SYDVKM. The CDR3: CASSLGLRGRDTEAFF. The CDR3 coding sequence is TGTGCCAGCAGCCTTGGTTTAAGGGGAAGGGACACTGAAGCTTTCTTT.

The CDR3 is CASSPRQANELLGLHF. CDR3 in DNA: TGTGCCAGCAGCCCTAGACAGGCCAACGAGCTTTTAGGCCTCCACTTT. The V and J genes are TRBV5-4 and TRBJ1-6; the D gene is possibly TRBD1 (6 bases). With 4 bases removed from V and 15 bases from J, the gap between germline ends came to 26 bases. The CDR3 covers 16 residues. Germline CDR1 and CDR2: SGHNT and YYREEE (reference sequence).

The rearrangement joins TRBV5-1 to TRBJ2-3; 11 bases fit TRBD2. Per germline, CDR1 SGHRS and CDR2 YFSETQ. V shed 0 bases, J shed 4 bases, and the junction held 10 bases outside the gene matches. The CDR3 has 18 residues. The CDR3 loop reads CASSLAGVAGGHADTQYF. The CDR3 nucleotides are TGCGCCAGCAGCTTGGCCGGGGTAGCGGGGGGGCACGCAGATACGCAGTATTTT.

This clone was observed a handful of times. The chain carries TRBV6-1 and TRBJ1-1, with unresolved D. From germline, CDR1 is MNHNS and CDR2 SASEGT. The CDR3 covers 13 residues. Trimming removed 5 bases at V and 4 bases at J, with 11 bases between. The CDR3 DNA reads TGTGCCAGCAGTCTTCGAGAACCCACTGAAGCTTTCTTT. Its protein product is CASSLREPTEAFF.

This clone was seen just once. The chain combines TRBV19 with TRBJ2-1; no clear D. This CDR3 region has 11 residues. Germline V lookup: CDR1 LNHDA, CDR2 SQIVND (reference sequence). Trimming shortened V by 8 bases and J by 12 bases, and 14 bases separated the two germline ends. CDR3 bases: TGTGCCAGTTCGTACGCGAGGAGGCAGTTCTTC. Encoded protein: CASSYARRQFF.

This rearrangement joins TRBV30 to TRBJ1-1; maybe TRBD1 (5 bases). Trimming pared 3 bases from V and 3 bases from J, leaving 23 bases between. Germline V CDR1 and CDR2: GTSNPN, SVGIG (reference sequence). The CDR3 sequence is 17 residues long. The CDR3 loop is CAWRGGYGFILDTEAFF. The CDR3 DNA is TGTGCCTGGAGGGGGGGGTACGGTTTTATCTTGGACACTGAAGCTTTCTTT.

The chain carries TRBV6-7 and TRBJ2-6, with 9 bases matching TRBD1. TRBV6-7 is an ORF; its function is uncertain. J lost 0 bases, V lost 6 bases, and 9 bases had no gene match. This CDR3 is built from 18 residues. CDR3: CASRPLQGALSGANVLTF. The CDR3 DNA sequence: TGTGCCAGCAGGCCTCTACAGGGGGCCCTCTCTGGGGCCAACGTCCTGACTTTC.

This chain connects TRBV28 to TRBJ1-2; 8 nucleotides align to TRBD1. The V gene end was trimmed by 5 bases and the J gene end by 1 base; junction bases not matched to a gene: 9. CDR1 and CDR2 (germline): MDHEN, SYDVKM. The CDR3 is 16 residues long. CDR3 residues: CASSLDGQGLNYGYTF. CDR3 nucleotides: TGTGCCAGCAGTCTAGACGGACAGGGCCTTAACTATGGCTACACCTTC.

The chain joins TRBV21-1 to TRBJ1-5; the table's D call of TRBD1 was not tested on the DNA. TRBV21-1 is a pseudogene segment. The CDR3 extends over 18 amino acids. This CDR3 is CASSSTTGGRDSNQPQHF. The DNA of the CDR3 is TGTGCCAGCAGCTCGACGACTGGGGGCAGGGATAGCAATCAGCCCCAGCATTTT.

The chain employs TRBV28 and TRBJ2-3, with TRBD2 identical over 8 bases. The V and J ends lost 5 bases and 5 bases, in that order; junction bases with no gene match: 15. The CDR3 covers 17 residues. Per germline, CDR1 MDHEN and CDR2 SYDVKM. CDR3 bases: TGTGCCAGCAGTGTCCCTAGCGGGCTAACGGTACAAGATACGCAGTATTTT. Translating gives CASSVPSGLTVQDTQYF.

The chain uses TRBV28 and TRBJ2-5, with 7 bases that match TRBD2. V gave up 6 bases and J gave up 4 bases; unmatched junction bases: 8. The germline V gene encodes CDR1 MDHEN and CDR2 SYDVKM. CDR3 size: 14 residues. CDR3 coding DNA: TGTGCCAGCAGGGCCAATGGGGGGGGAGAGACCCAGTACTTC. Amino acid sequence: CASRANGGGETQYF.

This chain connects TRBV9 to TRBJ2-3; 11 bases fit TRBD2. Germline CDR1 and CDR2: SGDLS and YYNGEE. J gave up 1 base and V 0 bases, and 1 base lay outside the gene matches. The CDR3 runs to 16 residues. The CDR3 here is CASSVALAGGTDTQYF. The CDR3, as DNA: TGTGCCAGCAGCGTAGCACTAGCGGGGGGCACAGATACGCAGTATTTT.

The rearrangement uses TRBV4-1 and TRBJ2-7, with TRBD2 matching 9 bases. CDR3 length: 14 amino acids. Per the germline V gene, CDR1 is MGHRA and CDR2 is YSYEKL. V dropped 8 bases and J dropped 4; count of bases not matched to a gene: 9. This CDR3 reads CASQPNSGGYEQYF. The CDR3 nucleotides are TGCGCCAGCCAGCCTAACAGCGGGGGGTACGAGCAGTACTTC.

The chain has TRBV6-5 and TRBJ1-1; D gene unclear. CDR3 length: 14 residues. Germline loops: CDR1 MNHEY, CDR2 SVGAGI. Trimming removed 0 bases at V and 1 base at J, with 6 bases between. DNA of the CDR3: TGTGCCAGCAGTTACTCGATCAGGAACACTGAAGCTTTCTTT. It is translated as CASSYSIRNTEAFF.

The rearrangement joins TRBV5-1 to TRBJ2-3; TRBD2 matches 7 bases. The CDR3 runs to 14 residues. The V gene end was trimmed by 4 bases and the J gene end by 2 bases; junction bases not matched to a gene: 4. CDR1 and CDR2 (germline): SGHRS, YFSETQ. The CDR3 DNA sequence: TGCGCCAGCAGCAACGGGGGGACCACAGATACGCAGTATTTT. Translating gives CASSNGGTTDTQYF.

The chain has TRBV5-1 and TRBJ2-7; 8 positions agree with TRBD1. The CDR3 totals 17 residues. V shed 0 bases and J 2 bases; nucleotides not matched to a gene: 10. Germline assignment: CDR1 SGHRS and CDR2 YFSETQ. This CDR3 reads CASSLAGIGQGAYEQYF. As DNA, the CDR3 is TGCGCCAGCAGCTTGGCCGGAATCGGACAGGGAGCCTACGAGCAGTACTTC.

This clone was seen only once. The V call is TRBV30, the J call TRBJ2-7; 11 nucleotides agree with TRBD1. This CDR3 spans 14 amino acids. The germline V gene has CDR1 GTSNPN and CDR2 SVGIG (reference sequence). V lost 4 bases to trimming and J lost 3 bases; unmatched junction nucleotides: 5. CDR3 residues: CAWTAGTGGYEQYF. DNA for the CDR3: TGTGCCTGGACTGCCGGGACAGGGGGCTACGAGCAGTACTTC.

Concerning this clone: Other DNA sequences within the sample encode an identical CDR3. The chain links TRBV5-6 to TRBJ1-4; possibly TRBD1 for D (6 bases). This CDR3 is built from 14 residues. V gave up 4 bases and J gave up 0 bases, with 7 bases separating them. Per the germline V gene, CDR1 is SGHDT and CDR2 is YYEEEE. Here the CDR3 DNA reads TGTGCCAGCAGCCCAGGGGCAACTAATGAAAAACTGTTTTTT. Residues: CASSPGATNEKLFF.

This chain joins TRBV9 and TRBJ2-5; TRBD2 matches 10 bases. Germline CDR1 is SGDLS and CDR2 is YYNGEE. The CDR3 has 16 amino acids. V lost 0 bases to trimming and J lost 4 bases; unmatched junction nucleotides: 6. In nucleotides, the CDR3 is TGTGCCAGCAGCGTAGAGGAGCGGGGGGGAAGAGAGACCCAGTACTTC. It specifies CASSVEERGGRETQYF.

The rearrangement links TRBV10-3 to TRBJ2-1, with 8 positions matching TRBD1. In germline, CDR1 is ENHRY, CDR2 SYGVKD. V was clipped by 8 bases and J by 6 bases; unmatched bases: 12. The CDR3 consists of 15 residues. CDR3 amino acids: CAIGDPGQAPNEQFF. CDR3 DNA sequence: TGTGCCATCGGAGACCCGGGACAGGCTCCCAATGAGCAGTTCTTC.

This rearrangement joins TRBV4-1 to TRBJ2-2, with 9 bases lining up with TRBD1. This CDR3 has 16 residues. J lost 3 bases, V lost 5 bases, and 7 bases had no gene match. Germline V lookup: CDR1 MGHRA, CDR2 YSYEKL. In nucleotides, the CDR3 is TGCGCCAGCAGCTCCCCGGGACAGGGTTACACCGGGGAGCTGTTTTTT. Encoded protein: CASSSPGQGYTGELFF.

The chain carries TRBV6-5 and TRBJ2-3; 7 bases are a match to TRBD2. V trimming: 0 bases; J trimming: 2 bases; junction bases outside the gene matches: 2. The CDR3 loop spans 15 amino acids. Germline V gives CDR1 MNHEY, CDR2 SVGAGI. The CDR3 loop reads CASSYSRDYTDTQYF. The CDR3 DNA reads as TGTGCCAGCAGTTACTCGAGGGACTACACAGATACGCAGTATTTT.

This clone was detected only once. V and J are TRBV29-1 and TRBJ1-1; D uncertain. The germline V gene encodes CDR1 SQVTM and CDR2 ANQGSEA. V lost 4 bases and J 5 bases, leaving 17 bases between the germline ends. The CDR3 spans 14 residues. Here the CDR3 DNA reads TGCAGCGTTGTACAGAAATTGGTTCGGACTGAAGCTTTCTTT. Protein sequence: CSVVQKLVRTEAFF.

The V and J genes are TRBV4-1 and TRBJ1-5; TRBD1 might be the D (6 bases). Germline V gene lookup returns CDR1 MGHRA and CDR2 YSYEKL. Trimming removed 4 bases from V and 4 bases from J, with 14 bases in between. The CDR3 length is 15 residues. CDR3 DNA: TGCGCCAGCAGCCCACAGGGAACGGAGAATCAGCCCCAGCATTTT. It is translated as CASSPQGTENQPQHF.

V gene TRBV7-9 combines with J gene TRBJ1-6; perhaps TRBD1 as D (5 bases). Germline V gives CDR1 SEHNR, CDR2 FQNEAQ (reference sequence). The CDR3 extends over 17 amino acids. Trimming removed 4 bases at V and 9 bases at J, with 22 bases between. The CDR3 nucleotides read TGTGCCAGCAGCTCCCCGGGGGGGGAACTGCCGGGTTCACCCCTCCACTTT. Protein product: CASSSPGGELPGSPLHF.

This clone was observed a few times. J is TRBJ1-4 and V is TRBV19; no firm D call. The CDR3 covers 15 residues. V lost 5 bases to trimming and J lost 8 bases, with 18 bases between them. From germline, CDR1 is LNHDA and CDR2 SQIVND (reference sequence). The CDR3 nucleotides read TGTGCCAGTAGTCCTCTGGCGAAGCGCGGGGAAAAACTGTTTTTT. Amino acid sequence: CASSPLAKRGEKLFF.

The table lists this clone with a count of one. V and J are TRBV28 and TRBJ1-1, with a possible D match to TRBD1 (6 bases). In germline, CDR1 is MDHEN, CDR2 SYDVKM. The V end was cut by 5 bases, the J end by 5 bases, with 15 bases between. CDR3 length: 14 amino acids. The CDR3 coding sequence is TGTGCCAGCAGTCCATTCAGGGGAGGGACTGAAGCTTTCTTT. It specifies CASSPFRGGTEAFF.

This clone came up once. This chain uses TRBV10-3 with TRBJ2-3; 13 bases map to TRBD2. The CDR3 sequence is 19 residues long. Germline V gives CDR1 ENHRY, CDR2 SYGVKD. Germline trimming cut 0 bases from V and 3 bases from J; bases unmatched to any gene: 9. CDR3 bases: TGTGCCATCAGTGAGTCGTTGGGACTAGCGGGGAGGGGGACAGATACGCAGTATTTT. Translated: CAISESLGLAGRGTDTQYF.

This CDR3 reads CASSSGISTDTQYF. DNA for the CDR3: TGTGCCAGCAGCTCAGGGATTAGCACAGATACGCAGTATTTT. The chain couples TRBV5-6 to TRBJ2-3, with D perhaps matching TRBD1 (5 bases). The germline V and J ends were trimmed by 3 bases and 0 bases, with 8 bases remaining between them. The CDR3 consists of 14 residues. Germline V gives CDR1 SGHDT, CDR2 YYEEEE.